This entry lists 25 T cell receptor beta chains sequenced from one sample in a study of cytomegalovirus exposure and HLA in healthy donors. The PCR used 60 Vbeta and 13 Jbeta primers. Clones were sequenced by immunoSEQ multiplex PCR, and TCRdb holds only the in-frame ones, with some missing. The table shows some 180,000 clones, with more than 65% occurring only once. The sequenced sample consisted of PBMCs. The receptors were gathered from a woman aged 30 to 39 in good health and CMV-seropositive.

This rearrangement joins TRBV5-4 to TRBJ2-7, with 9 bases fitting TRBD2. This CDR3 spans 15 amino acids. CDR1 is SGHNT and CDR2 is YYREEE in the germline V gene (reference sequence). V lost 5 bases, J lost 4 bases, and 10 bases stayed unmatched. CDR3 bases: TGTGCCAGCAGTCACTCCGGGACTAGCTGGTACGAGCAGTACTTC. Amino acid sequence: CASSHSGTSWYEQYF.

The chain employs TRBV9 and TRBJ2-1, with TRBD2 identical over 8 bases. V was clipped by 0 bases and J by 4 bases; unmatched bases: 9. The CDR3 is 17 residues long. Germline CDR1 reads SGDLS; CDR2 reads YYNGEE. In DNA, the CDR3 is TGTGCCAGCAGCGTAGCCCCAGCTAGCGGGTCTTACAATGAGCAGTTCTTC. It codes for CASSVAPASGSYNEQFF.

V gene TRBV9 combines with J gene TRBJ2-1, with D perhaps matching TRBD1 (5 bases). Germline loops: CDR1 SGDLS, CDR2 YYNGEE. This CDR3 region has 14 residues. Trimming removed 3 bases from V and 5 bases from J, with 12 bases in between. CDR3 sequence (DNA): TGTGCCAGCAGCGGGACAACTATTAACAATGAGCAGTTCTTC. Protein sequence: CASSGTTINNEQFF.

The genes are TRBV6-5 and TRBJ1-2; 7 positions agree with TRBD1. From germline, CDR1 is MNHEY and CDR2 SVGAGI. With V trimmed by 2 bases and J by 4 bases, 4 bases remained unmatched. CDR3 length: 14 amino acids. CDR3 sequence (DNA): TGTGCCAGCAGTTACGACAGGGAGATCTATGGCTACACCTTC. The encoded protein is CASSYDREIYGYTF.

The rearrangement joins TRBV4-3 to TRBJ2-3; D is possibly TRBD1 (6 bases). Trimming left V 1 base short and J 6 bases short, with 8 bases between. Germline V gene sequence: CDR1 LGHNA, CDR2 YSLEER. The CDR3 is made up of 13 amino acids. The CDR3 sequence is CASSQGGRDTQYF. CDR3 DNA sequence: TGCGCCAGCAGCCAAGGGGGGCGGGATACGCAGTATTTT.

J is TRBJ2-2 and V is TRBV5-1, with 10 bases identical to TRBD2. Germline-derived CDR1 and CDR2 are SGHRS and YFSETQ. The CDR3 extends over 16 amino acids. The trim removed 3 bases at V and 2 bases at J, leaving 4 bases unmatched. CDR3 in amino acids: CASSSGLAANTGELFF. The CDR3 DNA follows: TGCGCCAGCAGCTCCGGACTAGCGGCTAACACCGGGGAGCTGTTTTTT.

The rearrangement links TRBV28 to TRBJ2-5, with 8 bases lining up with TRBD1. The last part of the DNA fits TRBJ2-7 better; the J call may be wrong. CDR3 size: 16 residues. In germline, CDR1 is MDHEN, CDR2 SYDVKM. CDR3 nucleotide sequence: TGTGCCAGCAGGCTCCGCCGGGACAGGCGTTTCTACGAGCAGTACTTC. Translated, it gives CASRLRRDRRFYEQYF.

V and J are TRBV5-1 and TRBJ1-2, with a possible D match to TRBD1 (6 bases). The CDR3 length is 15 residues. Per germline, CDR1 SGHRS and CDR2 YFSETQ. Trimming took off 2 bases at V and 6 bases at J, with 17 bases between the two ends. The CDR3: CASSFTPGQIDGYTF. CDR3 in DNA: TGCGCCAGCAGCTTCACCCCCGGACAGATAGATGGCTACACCTTC. Variable domain in full (rest from reference TRBV5-1 and TRBJ1-2): KAGVTQTPRYLIKTRGQQVTLSCSPISGHRSVSWYQQTPGQGLQFLFEYFSETQRNKGNFPGRFSGRQFSNSRSEMNVSTLELGDSALYLCASSFTPGQIDGYTFGSGTRLTVV.

The rearrangement uses TRBV7-8 and TRBJ1-1; D perhaps matches TRBD1 (6 bases). Trimming cost V 1 base and J 8 bases, with 14 bases left between them. The CDR3 consists of 14 residues. Germline values: CDR1 SGHVS, CDR2 FQNEAQ. In nucleotides, the CDR3 is TGTGCCAGCAGCTTAGGGCTCGACAGGCGAGAAGCTTTCTTT. Translating it yields CASSLGLDRREAFF.

V is TRBV9 and J is TRBJ1-3; D is uncertain. Trimming took off 2 bases at V and 0 bases at J, with 9 bases between the two ends. CDR1 SGDLS and CDR2 YYNGEE come from the germline V gene. There are 15 residues in the CDR3. The CDR3: CASSVRAISGNTIYF. CDR3 coding DNA: TGTGCCAGCAGCGTGAGGGCGATCTCTGGAAACACCATATATTTT.

The chain employs TRBV19 and TRBJ1-2; TRBD1 agrees at 8 bases. V shed 0 bases and J 5 bases; nucleotides not matched to a gene: 8. The CDR3 runs to 16 residues. Germline lookup yields CDR1 LNHDA and CDR2 SQIVND (reference sequence). CDR3 region: CASSIDRTGSHYGYTF. CDR3 nucleotide sequence: TGTGCCAGTAGTATAGACCGGACAGGGTCCCATTATGGCTACACCTTC.

The chain carries TRBV4-1 and TRBJ2-2; TRBD1 aligns across 12 bases. V trimming: 1 base; J trimming: 6 bases; junction bases outside the gene matches: 3. The V gene's germline CDR1 is MGHRA and CDR2 YSYEKL. This CDR3 is 16 amino acids long. CDR3 DNA: TGCGCCAGCAGCCAAGTCGGGACAGGGGGCCCCGGGGAGCTGTTTTTT. This gives the protein CASSQVGTGGPGELFF.

The J gene is TRBJ1-2, the V gene TRBV6-5, with D maybe TRBD1 (5 bases). Germline V gene data show CDR1 as MNHEY and CDR2 as SVGAGI. The CDR3 length is 12 residues. V was clipped by 4 bases and J by 13 bases, with 16 bases between them. The CDR3 spells CASSSGTDLLTF. The DNA for the CDR3 is TGTGCCAGCAGTTCCGGGACTGATTTGCTCACCTTC.

V gene TRBV7-6 combines with J gene TRBJ2-1; tentative D call: TRBD2 (5 bases). Germline assignment: CDR1 SGHVS and CDR2 FNYEAQ. The CDR3 extends over 15 amino acids. V lost 0 bases and J lost 6, with 12 bases in between. CDR3 bases: TGTGCCAGCAGCTTAGCGGGTCTAGCAATCAATGAGCAGTTCTTC. Residues: CASSLAGLAINEQFF.

The chain employs TRBV6-5 and TRBJ2-7; D might be TRBD1 (6 bases). Germline CDR1 and CDR2: MNHEY and SVGAGI. The CDR3 totals 12 residues. V lost 10 bases, J lost 0 bases, and 10 bases lay in between. The CDR3 sequence is CATTGYSYEQYF. The CDR3 DNA reads as TGTGCCACCACAGGGTACTCCTACGAGCAGTACTTC.

This sequence joins TRBV4-1 and TRBJ2-5; 15 bases line up with TRBD2. Near its end, the DNA agrees better with TRBJ2-7, so the J call may be wrong. CDR3 length equals 19 residues. In germline, CDR1 is MGHRA, CDR2 YSYEKL. In DNA form, the CDR3 reads TGCGCCAGCAGCCAACCGACCGGAGGGACTAGCGGGGGGAACTACGAGCAGTACTTC. Translating it yields CASSQPTGGTSGGNYEQYF.

The chain is built from TRBV7-6 and TRBJ1-5; D call uncertain. Germline V gives CDR1 SGHVS, CDR2 FNYEAQ. Deletions cut 4 bases from V and 4 bases from J, with 8 bases between. The CDR3 is made up of 13 amino acids. CDR3 DNA sequence: TGTGCCAGCAGCTCCGCCCTAAATCAGCCCCAGCATTTT. Translating it yields CASSSALNQPQHF.

This sequence joins TRBV25-1 and TRBJ1-3; a weak D match, TRBD1 (5 bases). The germline V and J ends were trimmed by 7 bases and 0 bases, with 10 bases remaining between them. This CDR3 spans 14 amino acids. From germline, CDR1 is MGHDK and CDR2 SYGVNS. CDR3 amino acids: CASTLTDSGNTIYF. Here the CDR3 DNA reads TGTGCCAGCACCCTGACAGACTCTGGAAACACCATATATTTT.

The chain is built from TRBV7-2 and TRBJ2-5; D is uncertain. Germline V CDR1 and CDR2: SGHTA, FQGNSA. Between the trimmed V and J ends, which lost 0 bases and 1 base, there was a span of 6 bases. CDR3 size: 14 residues. CDR3 protein: CASSLATFQETQYF. The CDR3 DNA reads as TGTGCCAGCAGCTTAGCGACTTTCCAAGAGACCCAGTACTTC.

Concerning this clone: The sample contains more than one DNA sequence encoding this CDR3. The chain recombines TRBV5-1 with TRBJ2-1; D possibly corresponds to TRBD1 (6 bases). CDR1 and CDR2 from the germline V gene are SGHRS and YFSETQ. Trimming pared 0 bases from V and 2 bases from J, leaving 9 bases between. The CDR3 consists of 15 residues. CDR3 sequence reads: CASSLGGQTYNEQFF. The CDR3 DNA sequence: TGCGCCAGCAGCTTGGGCGGACAGACCTACAATGAGCAGTTCTTC. The whole variable domain, filled in from reference TRBV5-1 and TRBJ2-1, reads KAGVTQTPRYLIKTRGQQVTLSCSPISGHRSVSWYQQTPGQGLQFLFEYFSETQRNKGNFPGRFSGRQFSNSRSEMNVSTLELGDSALYLCASSLGGQTYNEQFFGPGTRLTVL.

The chain employs TRBV7-9 and TRBJ2-3, with 8 bases fitting TRBD1. Germline-derived CDR1 and CDR2 are SEHNR and FQNEAQ (reference sequence). CDR3 length: 15 residues. J gave up 4 bases and V 5 bases, and 8 bases lay outside the gene matches. The chain's CDR3 is CASSQQGEEADTQYF. For the CDR3, the DNA is TGTGCCAGCAGCCAACAGGGGGAAGAGGCAGATACGCAGTATTTT.

The V gene is TRBV7-9, the J gene TRBJ1-2; 7 bases agree with TRBD1. CDR1 SEHNR and CDR2 FQNEAQ come from the germline V gene (reference sequence). This CDR3 region has 14 residues. The V segment lost 5 bases and the J segment 5 bases; nucleotides outside the gene matches: 8. The CDR3: CASSPVVTGYGYTF. CDR3 nucleotides: TGTGCCAGCAGCCCCGTCGTGACAGGGTATGGCTACACCTTC.

The chain links TRBV2 to TRBJ2-3; TRBD2 might be the D (6 bases). This CDR3 comprises 16 residues. Germline V gives CDR1 SNHLY, CDR2 FYNNEI. The ends were cut back, 11 bases at V and 6 bases at J, with 27 bases in the middle. The CDR3 is CAGAGERVPGWDTQYF. CDR3 nucleotide sequence: TGTGCCGGGGCTGGAGAGCGGGTACCGGGCTGGGATACGCAGTATTTT.

The sample holds a few counts of this clone. The J gene is TRBJ1-1, the V gene TRBV4-3, with unresolved D. Trimming took off 1 base at V and 3 bases at J, with 15 bases between the two ends. The CDR3 runs 16 residues. Germline assignment: CDR1 LGHNA and CDR2 YSLEER. CDR3 nucleotides: TGCGCCAGCAGCCAAGGCTTTGCATCAGGCGACACTGAAGCTTTCTTT. Its protein product is CASSQGFASGDTEAFF.

The CDR3 DNA follows: TGTGCCAGCAGTCCCCGGGAGACACCCCTCCACTTT. This sequence encodes CASSPRETPLHF. This chain connects TRBV6-1 to TRBJ1-6; D unclear. Trimming stripped 5 bases from V and 11 bases from J, with 10 bases between. CDR1 is MNHNS, CDR2 SASEGT, per germline. CDR3 length: 12 amino acids.